These 29 T cell receptor beta chains came from one sample sequenced in a study of cytomegalovirus exposure and HLA in healthy donors. Method: immunoSEQ multiplex PCR; TCRdb's copy keeps in-frame clones and lacks some. The sample has about 110,000 clones, around nine tenths seen once. What was sequenced was PBMCs. The receptors stem from a woman under 30 in good health and CMV-seronegative.

The chain has TRBV28 and TRBJ2-6, with a possible D match to TRBD1 (5 bases). Germline V gene data show CDR1 as MDHEN and CDR2 as SYDVKM. This CDR3 has 15 residues. Trimming removed 5 bases from V and 0 bases from J, with 8 bases in between. This CDR3 reads CASSPDSSGANVLTF. CDR3 DNA sequence: TGTGCCAGCAGTCCTGACAGCTCTGGGGCCAACGTCCTGACTTTC. Together with reference TRBV28 and TRBJ2-6, the CDR3 gives the full variable domain: DVKVTQSSRYLVKRTGEKVFLECVQDMDHENMFWYRQDPGLGLRLIYFSYDVKMKEKGDIPEGYSVSREKKERFSLILESASTNQTSMYLCASSPDSSGANVLTFGAGSRLTVL.

This clone was found once. V and J are TRBV29-1 and TRBJ1-1; D is unresolved. CDR1 and CDR2 (germline): SQVTM, ANQGSEA. The CDR3 is 14 amino acids. V lost 4 bases and J lost 0, with 12 bases in between. The chain's CDR3 is CSVGRSHMNTEAFF. The CDR3 DNA reads TGCAGCGTTGGTCGATCACATATGAACACTGAAGCTTTCTTT.

Details on this clone: Within the sample, other DNA sequences also encode this same CDR3. The chain combines TRBV5-1 with TRBJ2-1, with 7 bases lining up with TRBD1. V lost 4 bases to trimming and J lost 4 bases; unmatched junction nucleotides: 2. The CDR3 totals 13 residues. Germline V gives CDR1 SGHRS, CDR2 YFSETQ. The CDR3 sequence: CASSRDRYNEQFF. CDR3 bases: TGCGCCAGCAGCCGGGACAGATACAATGAGCAGTTCTTC. Full variable domain (missing parts from reference TRBV5-1 and TRBJ2-1): KAGVTQTPRYLIKTRGQQVTLSCSPISGHRSVSWYQQTPGQGLQFLFEYFSETQRNKGNFPGRFSGRQFSNSRSEMNVSTLELGDSALYLCASSRDRYNEQFFGPGTRLTVL.

The V and J genes are TRBV7-9 and TRBJ2-3; TRBD2 matches 11 bases. The V and J ends lost 8 bases and 6 bases, in that order; junction bases with no gene match: 7. This CDR3 comprises 14 residues. Germline CDR1 SEHNR, CDR2 FQNEAQ (reference sequence). Here the CDR3 DNA reads TGTGCCAGCCGACTAGCGGGACTACCGGATACGCAGTATTTT. It is translated as CASRLAGLPDTQYF.

The chain couples TRBV11-3 to TRBJ2-7; D perhaps matches TRBD1 (6 bases). CDR3 length: 13 amino acids. CDR1 is SGHNT and CDR2 is YENEEA in the germline V gene. V gave up 5 bases and J gave up 2 bases, with 10 bases separating them. CDR3 amino acids: CASSARGTYEQYF. The CDR3 DNA follows: TGTGCCAGCAGCGCCAGGGGTACCTACGAGCAGTACTTC. The full variable domain, rest sourced from reference TRBV11-3 and TRBJ2-7, is EAGVVQSPRYKIIEKKQPVAFWCNPISGHNTLYWYLQNLGQGPELLIRYENEEAVDDSQLPKDRFSAERLKGVDSTLKIQPAELGDSAVYLCASSARGTYEQYFGPGTRLTVT.

The V gene is TRBV28, the J gene TRBJ2-7; D perhaps matches TRBD1 (6 bases). Germline V gene sequence: CDR1 MDHEN, CDR2 SYDVKM. The CDR3 length is 13 residues. V was trimmed by 6 bases and J by 2 bases, leaving 11 bases between them. The CDR3 here is CASRDSLTYEQYF. CDR3 bases: TGTGCCAGCAGGGACAGCCTAACCTACGAGCAGTACTTC. The whole variable domain, filled in from reference TRBV28 and TRBJ2-7, reads DVKVTQSSRYLVKRTGEKVFLECVQDMDHENMFWYRQDPGLGLRLIYFSYDVKMKEKGDIPEGYSVSREKKERFSLILESASTNQTSMYLCASRDSLTYEQYFGPGTRLTVT.

V gene TRBV21-1 combines with J gene TRBJ2-1; the table gives TRBD2 as D, unverified against the DNA. TRBV21-1 is annotated as a pseudogene. The CDR3 is 14 amino acids. The CDR3 sequence: CASSNLAGGNEQFF. The CDR3 nucleotides read TGTGCCAGCAGCAATTTGGCGGGAGGAAATGAGCAGTTCTTC.

The CDR3 nucleotides read TGTGCCTGCCCCGCGAAGGACAGGGGATCACGAGGTGGCTACACCTTC. Translating it yields CACPAKDRGSRGGYTF. V gene TRBV30 combines with J gene TRBJ1-2, with TRBD1 matching over 9 bases. Trimming took 6 bases from V and 7 from J; bases not matched to a gene: 18. Germline V CDR1 and CDR2: GTSNPN, SVGIG (reference sequence). This CDR3 comprises 16 residues. The whole variable domain, filled in from reference TRBV30 and TRBJ1-2, reads SQTIHQWPATLVQPVGSPLSLECTVEGTSNPNLYWYRQAAGRGLQLLFYSVGIGQISSEVPQNLSASRPQDRQFILSSKKLLLSDSGFYLCACPAKDRGSRGGYTFGSGTRLTVV.

The V call is TRBV13, the J call TRBJ2-1, with D maybe TRBD1 (5 bases). The CDR3 runs 19 residues. In germline, CDR1 is PRHDT, CDR2 FYEKMQ (reference sequence). The V gene lost 4 bases and the J gene lost 3 bases, with 25 bases spanning the gap. The CDR3 DNA reads as TGTGCCAGCAGCTCTAAAACTTCTACGCCCAGGGAAAACTACAATGAGCAGTTCTTC. It specifies CASSSKTSTPRENYNEQFF.

This clone was recorded only once. The chain couples TRBV11-3 to TRBJ2-1; possible D gene TRBD2, 5 bases. Germline lookup yields CDR1 SGHNT and CDR2 YENEEA. This CDR3 contains 13 residues. The ends were cut back, 1 base at V and 10 bases at J, with 11 bases in the middle. This CDR3 reads CASSLGAPGEQFF. CDR3 bases: TGTGCCAGCAGCTTAGGGGCACCGGGGGAGCAGTTCTTC.

The gene calls are TRBV30 and TRBJ2-7, with D hard to call. With 0 bases removed from V and 6 bases from J, the gap between germline ends came to 12 bases. Germline CDR1 and CDR2: GTSNPN and SVGIG (reference sequence). There are 13 residues in the CDR3. The CDR3 is CAWSVDGFSEQYF. DNA for the CDR3: TGTGCCTGGAGTGTAGACGGGTTTAGCGAGCAGTACTTC.

CDR3 nucleotide sequence: TGTGCCAGCAGCTTGCGGTCCAGGGGCCAAGAGACCCAGTACTTC. Its translation: CASSLRSRGQETQYF. The chain combines TRBV5-4 with TRBJ2-5, with a weak D call TRBD1 (6 bases). Germline values: CDR1 SGHNT, CDR2 YYREEE (reference sequence). The CDR3 extends over 15 amino acids. Trimming left V 1 base short and J 1 base short, with 11 bases between. Together with reference TRBV5-4 and TRBJ2-5, the CDR3 gives the full variable domain: ETGVTQSPTHLIKTRGQQVTLRCSSQSGHNTVSWYQQALGQGPQFIFQYYREEENGRGNFPPRFSGLQFPNYSSELNVNALELDDSALYLCASSLRSRGQETQYFGPGTRLLVL.

In its sample, this clone was seen once. The V gene is TRBV11-3, the J gene TRBJ2-7, with D unclear. V was pared by 0 bases and J by 6 bases, with 9 bases between. Germline CDR1 SGHNT, CDR2 YENEEA. The CDR3 runs to 13 residues. DNA for the CDR3: TGTGCCAGCAGCTTAGATCGCGTTAGCGAGCAGTACTTC. It specifies CASSLDRVSEQYF.

The chain uses TRBV28 and TRBJ2-1, with 9 positions matching TRBD2. Trimming took 3 bases from V and 9 from J; bases not matched to a gene: 15. The CDR3 spans 17 residues. Germline CDR1 reads MDHEN; CDR2 reads SYDVKM. The CDR3 sequence: CASSFPPLGREGAEQFF. CDR3 DNA sequence: TGTGCCAGCAGTTTTCCCCCCCTCGGGCGGGAGGGCGCTGAGCAGTTCTTC. The whole variable domain, remainder taken from reference TRBV28 and TRBJ2-1, is DVKVTQSSRYLVKRTGEKVFLECVQDMDHENMFWYRQDPGLGLRLIYFSYDVKMKEKGDIPEGYSVSREKKERFSLILESASTNQTSMYLCASSFPPLGREGAEQFFGPGTRLTVL.

The chain uses TRBV4-2 and TRBJ2-7; possible D gene TRBD2, 7 bases. CDR3 length equals 16 residues. The ends were cut back, 1 base at V and 2 bases at J, with 15 bases in the middle. Germline V lookup: CDR1 LGHNA, CDR2 YNFKEQ. CDR3 residues: CASSQGLRGGTYEQYF. The CDR3 DNA reads TGTGCCAGCAGCCAAGGGCTGAGGGGGGGGACCTACGAGCAGTACTTC.

The CDR3 DNA sequence: TGTGCCAGCAGCTTATCTAGCGGGGCCCCCTACGAGCAGTACTTC. Its translation: CASSLSSGAPYEQYF. V usage is TRBV7-2 and J usage is TRBJ2-7; TRBD2 aligns across 9 bases. This CDR3 region has 15 residues. Germline assignment: CDR1 SGHTA and CDR2 FQGNSA. With V trimmed by 2 bases and J by 2 bases, 4 bases remained unmatched. Complete variable domain (other parts from reference TRBV7-2 and TRBJ2-7): GAGVSQSPSNKVTEKGKDVELRCDPISGHTALYWYRQSLGQGLEFLIYFQGNSAPDKSGLPSDRFSAERTGGSVSTLTIQRTQQEDSAVYLCASSLSSGAPYEQYFGPGTRLTVT.

CDR3 amino acids: CSVVPTTGVTEAFF. The CDR3 DNA reads TGCAGCGTTGTCCCAACTACGGGGGTCACTGAAGCTTTCTTT. The chain is built from TRBV29-1 and TRBJ1-1, with D perhaps TRBD1 (5 bases). Trimming removed 4 bases from V and 4 bases from J, with 16 bases in between. The CDR3 has 14 residues. Looked up from germline, CDR1 is SQVTM and CDR2 is ANQGSEA.

The CDR3 sequence is CASRPRTGGSAVGYTF. The CDR3 nucleotides read TGTGCCAGCAGGCCCAGGACAGGGGGCTCCGCGGTTGGCTACACCTTC. V usage is TRBV27 and J usage is TRBJ1-2; TRBD1 matches 11 bases. Trimming took 6 bases from V and 7 from J; bases not matched to a gene: 13. Germline V gene data show CDR1 as MNHEY and CDR2 as SMNVEV (reference sequence). This CDR3 spans 16 amino acids.

The chain links TRBV7-3 to TRBJ2-1; a weak D match, TRBD2 (6 bases). The V end lost 0 bases, the J end lost 14 bases, and 20 bases lay between the germline ends. The CDR3 is 15 amino acids. Germline CDR1 and CDR2: SGHTA and FQGTGA. CDR3 coding DNA: TGTGCCAGCAGCTTAACGCAGGTAGCGGATAGTCGAAAGTTCTTC. This codes for CASSLTQVADSRKFF.

The chain couples TRBV7-9 to TRBJ2-7; D might be TRBD1 (5 bases). The CDR3 length is 14 residues. Trimming took off 2 bases at V and 2 bases at J, with 10 bases between the two ends. Germline-derived CDR1 and CDR2 are SEHNR and FQNEAQ (reference sequence). The CDR3 spells CASSLKGMPYEQYF. The CDR3 nucleotides are TGTGCCAGCAGCTTAAAGGGGATGCCCTACGAGCAGTACTTC.

V and J are TRBV11-3 and TRBJ1-3; a possible D gene is TRBD1 (5 bases). Trimming pared 4 bases from V and 0 bases from J, leaving 13 bases between. Germline V gives CDR1 SGHNT, CDR2 YENEEA. The CDR3 loop spans 16 amino acids. CDR3 loop: CASSSLGGTSGNTIYF. The CDR3 bases are TGTGCCAGCAGCTCCTTAGGCGGGACCTCTGGAAACACCATATATTTT.

V and J are TRBV4-1 and TRBJ1-2; tentative D call: TRBD1 (6 bases). The CDR3 runs to 15 residues. From germline, CDR1 is MGHRA and CDR2 YSYEKL. V gave up 4 bases and J gave up 4 bases, with 16 bases separating them. CDR3 sequence (DNA): TGCGCCAGCAGCCCCGGCTCAGGGGCGCCCTATGGCTACACCTTC. Amino acid sequence: CASSPGSGAPYGYTF.

The rearrangement joins TRBV5-6 to TRBJ2-1; the match to TRBD2 covers 9 bases. V gave up 4 bases and J gave up 6 bases; unmatched junction bases: 5. This CDR3 is 14 amino acids long. Germline V gene lookup returns CDR1 SGHDT and CDR2 YYEEEE. CDR3 region: CASSGLAGINEQFF. CDR3 coding DNA: TGTGCCAGCAGCGGGCTAGCGGGGATCAATGAGCAGTTCTTC.

The chain combines TRBV28 with TRBJ1-1, with D maybe TRBD1 (5 bases). Germline values: CDR1 MDHEN, CDR2 SYDVKM. V was trimmed by 4 bases and J by 8 bases, leaving 11 bases between them. The CDR3 loop spans 12 amino acids. DNA for the CDR3: TGTGCCAGCAGTTCGGGACTCCCAGAAGCTTTCTTT. This sequence encodes CASSSGLPEAFF.

The chain recombines TRBV29-1 with TRBJ2-5, with D possibly TRBD1 on 5 matching bases. Per germline, CDR1 SQVTM and CDR2 ANQGSEA. The germline V and J ends were trimmed by 7 bases and 7 bases, with 25 bases remaining between them. This CDR3 is 15 amino acids long. The CDR3 region has the DNA TGCAGCGCTAGGGGTGGATCCTTCCCCGGCGGGACCCAGTACTTC. Translation gives CSARGGSFPGGTQYF.

The V call is TRBV30, the J call TRBJ1-6; unclear D gene. V shed 3 bases and J shed 9 bases, with 18 bases lying between them. This CDR3 region has 15 residues. Per germline, CDR1 GTSNPN and CDR2 SVGIG (reference sequence). CDR3 sequence: CAWSPGRAWVSPLHF. DNA of the CDR3: TGTGCCTGGAGCCCAGGCCGAGCCTGGGTTTCACCCCTCCACTTT.

The chain's CDR3 is CAWTTDSYEQYF. The CDR3 DNA reads as TGTGCCTGGACGACAGACTCCTACGAGCAGTACTTC. The chain links TRBV30 to TRBJ2-7; D might be TRBD1 (5 bases). CDR1 is GTSNPN, CDR2 SVGIG, per germline (reference sequence). CDR3 length equals 12 residues. Trimming removed 4 bases from V and 0 bases from J, with 7 bases in between.

The chain uses TRBV25-1 and TRBJ1-2; 7 nucleotides agree with TRBD1. The CDR3 contains 15 residues. Germline CDR1 MGHDK, CDR2 SYGVNS. J was trimmed by 8 bases and V by 3 bases; bases with no gene match: 12. The CDR3 DNA follows: TGTGCCAGCAGTGATTGGACAGGACCCTCGGGCGGCTACACCTTC. This translates into CASSDWTGPSGGYTF.

The rearrangement joins TRBV4-2 to TRBJ2-5; D is ambiguous. CDR1 is LGHNA and CDR2 is YNFKEQ in the germline V gene. Trimming cost V 4 bases and J 2 bases, with 14 bases left between them. This CDR3 region has 15 residues. The CDR3 region has the DNA TGTGCCAGCAGCCCTTCGGGTGCCCTTCAAGAGACCCAGTACTTC. This encodes CASSPSGALQETQYF.